The T cell receptor (beta chain) described here comes from a study of T cells in Graves' hyperthyroidism and ophthalmopathy. The V and J ends lost 4 bases and 2 bases respectively, with 12 bases between them. The CDR3 extends over 14 amino acids. Germline V gene lookup returns CDR1 SGHTS and CDR2 YDEGEE. Orbital computed tomography and thyroid ultrasound, together with serum TRAb and thyroxine and clinical symptoms, were used for diagnoses. Fresh 10 ml peripheral blood yielded PBMCs. Study results and caveats: Ophthalmopathy was model-predicted a median roughly six months pre-onset. A 13 V-J signature model discriminated ophthalmopathy versus stable hyperthyroidism.

The TCR beta CDR3 regions underwent amplification using RNA transcripts as the source. Using the HTBI primer set, a first-round RT-PCR was run on the TCR CDR3. TCRdb passed the multiplex PCR reads through MiXCR, listing each CDR3 protein once. This sample has 500,000 to 650,000 distinct CDR3 sequences, with 15% to 20% found just once. Note on this clonotype: Its antigen is undetermined.

The chain joins TRBV5-8 to TRBJ2-5, with D unclear. The receptor's source is a man in his forties with Graves' ophthalmopathy. Sequenced sample: blood. CDR3 sequence (DNA): TGTGCCAGCAGCCCTGTTAGTAGACAAGAGACCCAGTACTTC. It specifies CASSPVSRQETQYF. Complete variable domain (other parts from reference TRBV5-8 and TRBJ2-5): EAGVTQSPTHLIKTRGQQATLRCSPISGHTSVYWYQQALGLGLQFLLWYDEGEERNRGNFPPRFSGRQFPNYSSELNVNALELEDSALYLCASSPVSRQETQYFGPGTRLLVL.